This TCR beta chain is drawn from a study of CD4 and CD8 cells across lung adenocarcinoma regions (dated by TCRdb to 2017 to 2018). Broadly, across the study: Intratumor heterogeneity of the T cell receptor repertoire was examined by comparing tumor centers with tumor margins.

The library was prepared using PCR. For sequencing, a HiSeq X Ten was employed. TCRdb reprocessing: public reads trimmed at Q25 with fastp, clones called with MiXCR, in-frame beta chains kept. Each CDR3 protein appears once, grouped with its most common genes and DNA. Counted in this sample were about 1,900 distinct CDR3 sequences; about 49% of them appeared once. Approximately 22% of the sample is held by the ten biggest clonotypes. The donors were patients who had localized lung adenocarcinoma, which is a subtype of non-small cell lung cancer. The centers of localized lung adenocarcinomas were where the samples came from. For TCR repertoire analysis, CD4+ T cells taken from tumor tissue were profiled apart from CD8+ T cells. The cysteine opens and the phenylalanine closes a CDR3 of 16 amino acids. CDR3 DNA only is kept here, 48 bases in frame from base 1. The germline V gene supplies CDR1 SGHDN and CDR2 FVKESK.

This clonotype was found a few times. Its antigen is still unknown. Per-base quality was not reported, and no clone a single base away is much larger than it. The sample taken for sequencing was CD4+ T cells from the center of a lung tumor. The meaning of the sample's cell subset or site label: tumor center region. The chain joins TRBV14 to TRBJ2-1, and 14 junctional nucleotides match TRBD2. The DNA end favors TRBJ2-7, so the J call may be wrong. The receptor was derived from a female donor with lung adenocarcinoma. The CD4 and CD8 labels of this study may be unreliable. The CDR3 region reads CASSRGGTSGRYEQYF. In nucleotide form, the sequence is TGTGCCAGCAGCCGAGGCGGGACTAGCGGGAGATACGAGCAGTACTTC.